This T cell receptor beta chain derives from a study of human T cells and chemical hapten exposure. Time point indicated: healthy volunteer bleed at 2 weeks. The authors extracted total RNA from unfractionated whole blood. Germline V gives CDR1 SQVTM, CDR2 ANQGSEA. This CDR3 is built from 16 residues. Trimming took off 0 bases at V and 3 bases at J, with 12 bases between the two ends. MiXCR was run by TCRdb on the RACE reads, yielding one entry per CDR3 protein. The table records approximately 90,000 distinct CDR3 sequences, around 9% of them present only once. The chain employs TRBV29-1 and TRBJ2-6; D not certain. This receptor was identified in a female donor in good health. Some clones in this sample may be carry-over from other donors' samples. Input material: whole blood. The CDR3 spells CSVEETSLFGANVLTF. In nucleotides, the CDR3 is TGCAGCGTTGAAGAGACGAGCCTTTTTGGGGCCAACGTCCTGACTTTC.